A selection of T cell receptor beta chains follows, all from one sample in a study of regulatory T cells in long-lasting Graves disease. TCRdb redid the calling of the multiplex PCR reads with MiXCR, one entry per CDR3 protein. Of about half a million distinct CDR3 sequences listed, 22% were seen once; the top ten hold less than 15%. Here the sequenced sample was peripheral blood mononuclear cells (PBMCs), taken when the disease was refractory, from a patient treated with antithyroid drugs. Source of these receptors: a female donor with Graves disease. Each CDR3 is given with its conserved first and last residue. D genes are given only for firm matches. Size values are once, few and many counts, or a class for expanded clones, and some rows have none.

d_call,j_call,clone_size,v_call,cdr3_nt,cdr3_aa
-,TRBJ2-6,-,TRBV7-9,TGTGCCAGCAGCTTATGGGCTAGCGTCCTGACTTTC,CASSLWASVLTF
-,TRBJ2-7,few,TRBV12-3/TRBV12-4,TGTGCCAGCAGTTTAGCTGGGACCACCACAAAGCAGTACTTC,CASSLAGTTTKQYF
-,TRBJ1-1,many,TRBV6-5,TGTGCCAGCAGTTACGGGACAAACACTGAAGCTTTCTTT,CASSYGTNTEAFF
-,TRBJ1-5,-,TRBV6-2/TRBV6-3,TGTGCCAGCAGTTACGGGGAGAATCAGCCCCAGCATTTT,CASSYGENQPQHF
-,TRBJ1-2,-,TRBV19,TGTGCCACACTGGACAGAATTAACTATGGCTACACCTTC,CATLDRINYGYTF
TRBD1,TRBJ2-7,few,TRBV6-1,TGTGCCAGCACCCAAACCCCGGGACAGGGGGCCCACGAGCAGTACTTC,CASTQTPGQGAHEQYF
-,TRBJ2-5,many,TRBV11-2,TGCGCCAGCAGCCAAGCAGGGCCAGAGACCCAGTACTTC,CASSQAGPETQYF
TRBD1,TRBJ1-1,many,TRBV6-1,TGTGCCAGCACCTTAGGGACAGCTATGAACACTGAAGCTTTCTTT,CASTLGTAMNTEAFF
-,TRBJ1-1,-,TRBV13,TGTGCCAGCAGAGCCCCGGCCCGTTTTGGGACTAACGGGGACACTGAAGCTTTCTTT,CASRAPARFGTNGDTEAFF
-,TRBJ1-1,-,TRBV19,TGTGCCAGTAGTTCCAGGGTCGCTTCCCGGGCTTTCTTT,CASSSRVASRAFF
TRBD1,TRBJ2-2,-,TRBV5-1,TGCGCCAGCAGCTTGGCCACCGGGACAGGTTACACCGGGGAGCTGTTTTTT,CASSLATGTGYTGELFF
-,TRBJ1-2,once,TRBV5-1,TGCGCCAGCAGCTTGGATCTGACACATAACTATGGCTACACCTTC,CASSLDLTHNYGYTF
-,TRBJ2-7,many,TRBV11-2,TGTGCCAGCAGGTCTCTTCGGGGTGGCTACGAGCAGTACTTC,CASRSLRGGYEQYF
TRBD1,TRBJ2-1,-,TRBV6-1,TGTGCCAGCAAGGTGACAGGGATTTACAATGAGCAGTTCTTC,CASKVTGIYNEQFF
-,TRBJ1-5,many,TRBV28,TGTGCCAGCAGTTTGTGGTCCTCTCCAAGGAGCAATCAGCCCCAGCATTTT,CASSLWSSPRSNQPQHF
-,TRBJ1-1,-,TRBV20-1,TGCAGTGCTAGAGTGGGGACACGTGAAGCTTTCTTT,CSARVGTREAFF
-,TRBJ1-2,few,TRBV2,TGTGCCAGCAGCTTGCCTTTAGCACCAGGCCCCTACACCTTC,CASSLPLAPGPYTF
-,TRBJ2-2,few,TRBV9,TGTGCCAGCAGCGTAGACCTTGGGGGCGGGGAGCTGTTTTTT,CASSVDLGGGELFF
-,TRBJ1-4,many,TRBV20-1,TGCAGTGCTAGAGATGGAGAACAGCTTAATGAAAAACTGTTTTTT,CSARDGEQLNEKLFF
-,TRBJ1-4,few,TRBV19,TGTGCCAGTAGTATGGGTCAGGAAACCCTGCCGGGGAAACTGTTTTTT,CASSMGQETLPGKLFF
-,TRBJ1-2,-,TRBV7-2,TGTGCCAGCAGCTTAGGTGCCAGGCCTGGAGGCTACACCTTC,CASSLGARPGGYTF
TRBD1,TRBJ1-2,many,TRBV29-1,TGCAGCGTTCTACGAAGCCGGGACAGGTCCGGCTACACCTTC,CSVLRSRDRSGYTF
TRBD1,TRBJ1-4,-,TRBV3-1,TGTGCCAGCAGCCAAGATGAGGGGGCAATCGAAAAACTGTTTTTT,CASSQDEGAIEKLFF
-,TRBJ2-2,-,TRBV6-1,TGTGCCAGCTTACATAACGCGAACACCGGGGAGCTGTTTTTT,CASLHNANTGELFF
-,TRBJ2-7,-,TRBV3-1,TGTGCCAGCAGCCACCCCCGACAATCCTACGAGCGGTACTTC,CASSHPRQSYERYF
-,TRBJ1-5,-,TRBV28,TGTGCCAGCAGTTTAGGGCCCCGATCAAATCAGCCCCAGCATTTT,CASSLGPRSNQPQHF
TRBD1,TRBJ2-4,-,TRBV24-1,TGTGCCACCAGTCAACAGGGGGAGTATCGAGCCAAAAACATTCAGTACTTC,CATSQQGEYRAKNIQYF
-,TRBJ2-7,few,TRBV19,TGTGCCAGTAGTATAGTGGGGATGCGAGCCTACGAGCAGTACTTC,CASSIVGMRAYEQYF